This T cell receptor (beta chain) was documented in a study of identical twins. Regarding the study as a whole: Twin pairs' shared out-of-frame alpha sequences were enriched in low generation probability. Carriage of fewer insertions was seen in abundant cord blood beta clonotypes, whereas memory repertoires showed none.

This clonotype was observed many times. Its antigen is not identified. Healthy Caucasians alone served as donors. Germline V gene sequence: CDR1 KGHDR, CDR2 SFDVKD. The CDR3 spans 13 residues. The V gene lost 5 bases and the J gene lost 0 bases, with 6 bases spanning the gap. TCRdb passed the 5' RACE reads through MiXCR, listing each CDR3 protein once. In the table there are just under 650,000 distinct CDR3 sequences, less than 9% of which are singletons. The same sample was also studied in work on yellow fever vaccine responses in identical twins.

This TCR derives from a woman aged 18-29 years in good health. The chain is built from TRBV24-1 and TRBJ1-2, with D unresolved. The sequenced sample consisted of PBMCs. The chain's CDR3 is CATSVDTNYGYTF. The CDR3, as DNA: TGTGCCACCAGTGTAGATACTAACTATGGCTACACCTTC.